The rows below give T cell receptor beta chains drawn from one sample of a study of CD8+ T cells in alopecia areata. The repertoire was sequenced with immunoSEQ multiplex PCR; TCRdb's copy has only in-frame clones and lacks some. This table holds 90,000 to 100,000 clones, 41% found once. The sample was CD4+ T cells sorted from blood. The receptors here all came from a human donor with alopecia areata. The CDR3 runs from the conserved cysteine through the conserved F or W. D genes are given only for firm matches. The size entry is marked missing in some rows and otherwise reads once, few, many or a size class.

TRBV7-9,TRBD2,-,TRBJ2-3,CASSTSAGLAVSTDTQYF,TGTGCCAGCAGCACCTCTGCGGGACTAGCGGTTAGCACAGATACGCAGTATTTT
TRBV7-2,-,-,TRBJ2-7,CASSQRAGLDTYEQYF,TGTGCCAGCAGCCAAAGGGCCGGCCTAGATACCTACGAGCAGTACTTC
TRBV28,-,few,TRBJ2-7,CASTYGDGSYEQYF,TGTGCCAGCACCTACGGAGACGGATCCTACGAGCAGTACTTC
TRBV14,TRBD1,few,TRBJ1-3,CASSQSQGALMDTIYF,TGTGCCAGCAGCCAATCACAGGGGGCGTTGATGGACACCATATATTTT
TRBV23-1,-,-,TRBJ2-7,CASSQPLGWGPAPNYEQYF,TGCGCCAGCAGTCAACCCCTTGGTTGGGGGCCAGCTCCCAACTACGAGCAGTACTTC
TRBV19,TRBD1,-,TRBJ2-3,CASSTQQGAAQYF,TGTGCCAGTAGTACCCAACAGGGGGCAGCGCAGTATTTT
TRBV15,-,-,TRBJ2-7,CATSRGSAGKAYEQYF,TGTGCCACCAGCAGAGGTTCTGCAGGAAAGGCCTACGAGCAGTACTTC
TRBV7-2,TRBD2,few,TRBJ2-7,CASSLGLAEWYF,TGTGCCAGCAGCTTAGGACTAGCGGAATGGTACTTC
TRBV7-2,-,-,TRBJ1-2,CASSWDTGSYGYTF,TGTGCCAGCAGCTGGGACACCGGCAGCTATGGCTACACCTTC
TRBV30,-,-,TRBJ2-3,CAWNRLARSDTQYF,TGTGCCTGGAACCGCCTAGCTAGGTCAGATACGCAGTATTTT
TRBV18,-,few,TRBJ2-5,CASSPYQETQYF,TGTGCCAGCTCACCGTACCAAGAGACCCAGTACTTC
TRBV19,-,-,TRBJ1-5,CASSIAGYSNQPQHF,TGTGCCAGTAGTATAGCGGGGTATAGCAATCAGCCCCAGCATTTT
TRBV30,-,-,TRBJ1-5,CAWSGQGYQPQHF,TGTGCCTGGAGCGGACAAGGTTATCAGCCCCAGCATTTT
TRBV4-1,TRBD2,-,TRBJ2-7,CASSQDVAGGTYEQYF,TGCGCCAGCAGCCAAGATGTAGCGGGAGGGACCTACGAGCAGTACTTC
TRBV29-1,TRBD1,once,TRBJ2-2,CSVARTGGLNAGELFF,TGCAGCGTTGCGCGGACAGGGGGCTTGAACGCCGGGGAGCTGTTTTTT